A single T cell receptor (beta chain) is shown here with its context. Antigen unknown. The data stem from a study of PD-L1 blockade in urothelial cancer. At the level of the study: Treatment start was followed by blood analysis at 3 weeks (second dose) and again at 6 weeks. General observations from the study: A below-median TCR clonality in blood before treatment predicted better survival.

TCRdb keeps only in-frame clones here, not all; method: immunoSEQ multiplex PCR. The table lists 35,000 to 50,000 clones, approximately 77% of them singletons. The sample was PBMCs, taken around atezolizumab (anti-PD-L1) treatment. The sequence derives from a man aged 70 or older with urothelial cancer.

The CDR3 is CASTRSGSPGQETQYF. Written as DNA, the CDR3 is TGCGCCAGCACCCGTAGCGGGAGTCCTGGACAAGAGACCCAGTACTTC. The chain joins TRBV5-1 to TRBJ2-5; 9 bases map to TRBD2. This CDR3 has 16 amino acids. The V gene's germline CDR1 is SGHRS and CDR2 YFSETQ. V lost 6 bases to trimming and J lost 2 bases; unmatched junction nucleotides: 11.